The 29 T cell receptor beta chains presented below share a single source sample, sequenced in a study of tissue T cells after allogeneic stem cell transplantation. Using immunoSEQ multiplex PCR, the repertoire was profiled, and TCRdb retains in-frame clones only, with some absent. Of around 40,000 clones in the sample, roughly 92% were seen once. Sample: blood, taken before transplantation. The receptors originated from a woman aged 40 to 75 who later had graft-versus-host disease after an allogeneic stem cell transplant.

This clone was seen only a few times. V usage is TRBV27 and J usage is TRBJ1-2; possible D gene TRBD1, 5 bases. Germline V gene lookup returns CDR1 MNHEY and CDR2 SMNVEV (reference sequence). Trimming removed 5 bases at V and 7 bases at J, with 14 bases between. The CDR3 has 13 amino acids. In nucleotides, the CDR3 is TGTGCCAGCAGTAACCCAGGGAGCCTTGGCTACACCTTC. Translation gives CASSNPGSLGYTF.

This clone was picked up one time. This sequence joins TRBV5-8 and TRBJ2-3; D gene uncertain. The CDR3 spans 15 residues. Trimming removed 4 bases from V and 3 bases from J, with 15 bases in between. The germline CDR1 and CDR2 sequences are SGHTS and YDEGEE. The CDR3: CASSPLGVSTDTQYF. As DNA, the CDR3 is TGTGCCAGCAGCCCACTCGGAGTATCGACAGATACGCAGTATTTT. Looking up the rest from reference TRBV5-8 and TRBJ2-3 gives the full variable domain: EAGVTQSPTHLIKTRGQQATLRCSPISGHTSVYWYQQALGLGLQFLLWYDEGEERNRGNFPPRFSGRQFPNYSSELNVNALELEDSALYLCASSPLGVSTDTQYFGPGTRLTVL.

The chain combines TRBV29-1 with TRBJ1-2; 9 bases line up with TRBD1. V gave up 4 bases and J gave up 1 base; unmatched junction bases: 4. The CDR3 covers 14 residues. Germline CDR1 is SQVTM and CDR2 is ANQGSEA. CDR3: CSVASGQGNYGYTF. CDR3 nucleotide sequence: TGCAGCGTTGCCTCGGGACAGGGTAACTATGGCTACACCTTC.

The genes are TRBV19 and TRBJ2-7; TRBD2 aligns across 7 bases. The V and J ends lost 3 bases and 1 base, in that order; junction bases with no gene match: 3. The CDR3 is made up of 14 amino acids. Germline V gene lookup returns CDR1 LNHDA and CDR2 SQIVND (reference sequence). CDR3 loop: CASSMTGGSYEQYF. The CDR3 coding sequence is TGTGCCAGTAGTATGACGGGAGGTTCCTACGAGCAGTACTTC.

The V call is TRBV11-1, the J call TRBJ2-5, with 9 bases matching TRBD2. The V gene end was trimmed by 1 base and the J gene end by 2 bases; junction bases not matched to a gene: 5. The CDR3 has 16 amino acids. The germline CDR1 and CDR2 sequences are SGHAT and FQDESV (reference sequence). The CDR3 coding sequence is TGTGCCAGCAGCTTAGGCACTAGCGGGCCACAAGAGACCCAGTACTTC. It yields the protein CASSLGTSGPQETQYF. Looking up the rest from reference TRBV11-1 and TRBJ2-5 gives the full variable domain: EAEVAQSPRYKITEKSQAVAFWCDPISGHATLYWYRQILGQGPELLVQFQDESVVDDSQLPKDRFSAERLKGVDSTLKIQPAELGDSAMYLCASSLGTSGPQETQYFGPGTRLLVL.

The chain combines TRBV19 with TRBJ2-5, with D perhaps TRBD2 (6 bases). The V gene's germline CDR1 is LNHDA and CDR2 SQIVND (reference sequence). Trimming shortened V by 1 base and J by 4 bases, and 16 bases separated the two germline ends. This CDR3 is 16 amino acids long. Written as DNA, the CDR3 is TGTGCCAGTAGTATAGGAGGCTTAGGAGGGAGAGAGACCCAGTACTTC. It specifies CASSIGGLGGRETQYF.

The V and J genes are TRBV9 and TRBJ2-3; TRBD1 matches at 8 bases. This CDR3 has 16 amino acids. Germline CDR1 is SGDLS and CDR2 is YYNGEE. V gave up 3 bases and J gave up 3 bases; unmatched junction bases: 9. The CDR3 loop reads CASSAQSRGPTDTQYF. The DNA of the CDR3 is TGTGCCAGCAGCGCCCAGAGCAGGGGGCCTACAGATACGCAGTATTTT. Full variable domain (remainder filled in from reference TRBV9 and TRBJ2-3): DSGVTQTPKHLITATGQRVTLRCSPRSGDLSVYWYQQSLDQGLQFLIQYYNGEERAKGNILERFSAQQFPDLHSELNLSSLELGDSALYFCASSAQSRGPTDTQYFGPGTRLTVL.

This chain uses TRBV6-6 with TRBJ1-4; D might be TRBD1 (6 bases). V lost 5 bases and J lost 0, with 16 bases in between. Germline V gene lookup returns CDR1 MNHNY and CDR2 SVGAGI (reference sequence). The CDR3 has 17 residues. The CDR3 sequence: CASSPRTAIATNEKLFF. For the CDR3, the DNA is TGTGCCAGCAGTCCCCGGACAGCGATAGCAACTAATGAAAAACTGTTTTTT.

This rearrangement joins TRBV5-6 to TRBJ2-3; D call uncertain. Germline CDR1 SGHDT, CDR2 YYEEEE. CDR3 length equals 15 residues. V was shortened by 4 bases and J by 1 base, with 13 bases between the two germline ends. The chain's CDR3 is CASSPRSGGTDTQYF. The CDR3 nucleotides are TGTGCCAGCAGCCCTCGGAGTGGAGGCACAGATACGCAGTATTTT. The full variable domain, rest sourced from reference TRBV5-6 and TRBJ2-3, is DAGVTQSPTHLIKTRGQQVTLRCSPKSGHDTVSWYQQALGQGPQFIFQYYEEEERQRGNFPDRFSGHQFPNYSSELNVNALLLGDSALYLCASSPRSGGTDTQYFGPGTRLTVL.

The rearrangement joins TRBV12-3 or TRBV12-4 to TRBJ2-5; possible D gene TRBD2, 5 bases. CDR3 size: 13 residues. The V and J ends lost 6 bases and 5 bases respectively, with 13 bases between them. This CDR3 reads CASSPGFHETQYF. The CDR3 coding sequence is TGTGCCAGCAGCCCGGGATTTCATGAGACCCAGTACTTC.

The V and J genes are TRBV2 and TRBJ2-1; 7 nucleotides match TRBD2. Germline CDR1 is SNHLY and CDR2 is FYNNEI. The junction had 15 bases not matched to a gene; V was cut back by 7 bases and J by 9 bases. There are 15 residues in the CDR3. The CDR3 spells CASNSPPRTRGEQFF. For the CDR3, the DNA is TGTGCCAGCAATTCCCCTCCCCGGACTAGGGGTGAGCAGTTCTTC.

The chain links TRBV5-6 to TRBJ1-3, with D hard to call. The CDR3 has 16 amino acids. Trimming shortened V by 0 bases and J by 0 bases, and 10 bases separated the two germline ends. From germline, CDR1 is SGHDT and CDR2 YYEEEE. DNA for the CDR3: TGTGCCAGCAGCTTGGTGGCCAGCGTCTCTGGAAACACCATATATTTT. This codes for CASSLVASVSGNTIYF.

The chain is built from TRBV14 and TRBJ2-7; D is ambiguous. The CDR3 consists of 15 residues. The germline gives CDR1 SGHDN, CDR2 FVKESK. V lost 1 base to trimming and J lost 2 bases, with 12 bases between them. Here the CDR3 DNA reads TGTGCCAGCAGCCAAGGCCCAAGGCGTACCTACGAGCAGTACTTC. It translates to CASSQGPRRTYEQYF. The variable domain in full, completed from reference TRBV14 and TRBJ2-7, reads EAGVTQFPSHSVIEKGQTVTLRCDPISGHDNLYWYRRVMGKEIKFLLHFVKESKQDESGMPNNRFLAERTGGTYSTLKVQPAELEDSGVYFCASSQGPRRTYEQYFGPGTRLTVT.

The chain joins TRBV6-2 or TRBV6-3 to TRBJ1-5; D is possibly TRBD1 (5 bases). There are 12 residues in the CDR3. Between the trimmed V and J ends, which lost 4 bases and 13 bases, there was a span of 14 bases. Per the germline V gene, CDR1 is MNHEY and CDR2 is SVGEGT. Here the CDR3 DNA reads TGTGCCAGCAGTTTCCTACCGGGACGGCAGCATTTT. Protein: CASSFLPGRQHF.

This chain uses TRBV27 with TRBJ2-2; D might be TRBD2 (5 bases). The V and J ends lost 3 bases and 5 bases respectively, with 7 bases between them. Germline CDR1 and CDR2: MNHEY and SMNVEV (reference sequence). The CDR3 has 13 amino acids. The CDR3 loop reads CASSLRVTGELFF. The CDR3 region has the DNA TGTGCCAGCAGTTTGAGGGTTACCGGGGAGCTGTTTTTT.

This sequence joins TRBV19 and TRBJ1-1; no clear D. The V end was cut by 9 bases, the J end by 7 bases, with 18 bases between. Germline CDR1 is LNHDA and CDR2 is SQIVND (reference sequence). CDR3 length: 13 amino acids. The chain's CDR3 is CASRVPEGHEAFF. The CDR3 DNA sequence: TGTGCCAGCCGAGTACCCGAGGGCCATGAAGCTTTCTTT.

This sequence joins TRBV19 and TRBJ1-1; D remains unclear. The CDR3 has 13 residues. CDR1 LNHDA and CDR2 SQIVND come from the germline V gene (reference sequence). With 1 base removed from V and 6 bases from J, the gap between germline ends came to 9 bases. CDR3 nucleotide sequence: TGTGCCAGTAGTATAGCCGGAGGAGCTGAAGCTTTCTTT. This translates into CASSIAGGAEAFF.

This chain uses TRBV11-2 with TRBJ2-1; 8 bases are shared with TRBD2. Looked up from germline, CDR1 is SGHAT and CDR2 is FQNNGV. The CDR3 totals 19 residues. After removal of 0 bases from V and 0 bases from J, the junction contained 10 bases not matched to a gene. The CDR3 sequence: CASSLEGGGRPSSYNEQFF. The CDR3 DNA reads TGTGCCAGCAGCTTAGAGGGTGGCGGGAGGCCAAGCTCCTACAATGAGCAGTTCTTC. Supplemented by reference TRBV11-2 and TRBJ2-1, the full variable domain reads EAGVAQSPRYKIIEKRQSVAFWCNPISGHATLYWYQQILGQGPKLLIQFQNNGVVDDSQLPKDRFSAERLKGVDSTLKIQPAKLEDSAVYLCASSLEGGGRPSSYNEQFFGPGTRLTVL.

The chain uses TRBV27 and TRBJ2-1; tentatively, D is TRBD2 (6 bases). Germline V gene lookup returns CDR1 MNHEY and CDR2 SMNVEV (reference sequence). The V end lost 5 bases, the J end lost 7 bases, and 15 bases lay between the germline ends. This CDR3 contains 14 residues. CDR3 amino acids: CASSGGIRINEQFF. In DNA, the CDR3 is TGTGCCAGCAGTGGGGGGATTAGAATAAATGAGCAGTTCTTC.

V usage is TRBV5-6 and J usage is TRBJ2-1, with a possible D match to TRBD1 (5 bases). The germline V gene has CDR1 SGHDT and CDR2 YYEEEE. The CDR3 is 14 residues long. The V end lost 0 bases, the J end lost 3 bases, and 7 bases lay between the germline ends. The chain's CDR3 is CASSLGQNYNEQFF. CDR3 bases: TGTGCCAGCAGCTTGGGACAGAACTACAATGAGCAGTTCTTC. The complete variable domain, with remaining parts taken from reference TRBV5-6 and TRBJ2-1, reads DAGVTQSPTHLIKTRGQQVTLRCSPKSGHDTVSWYQQALGQGPQFIFQYYEEEERQRGNFPDRFSGHQFPNYSSELNVNALLLGDSALYLCASSLGQNYNEQFFGPGTRLTVL.

This clone was seen a single time. The chain uses TRBV7-2 and TRBJ1-1, with 9 bases lining up with TRBD1. Trimming cost V 5 bases and J 3 bases; bases outside gene matches: 4. CDR1 is SGHTA, CDR2 FQGNSA, per germline. The CDR3 covers 14 residues. The CDR3 nucleotides are TGTGCCAGCAGCGAACAGGGGGCGCACACTGAAGCTTTCTTT. Amino acid sequence: CASSEQGAHTEAFF.

The chain has TRBV19 and TRBJ1-6, with D possibly TRBD1 on 6 matching bases. The CDR3 is 15 amino acids. The ends were cut back, 3 bases at V and 5 bases at J, with 11 bases in the middle. Per germline, CDR1 LNHDA and CDR2 SQIVND (reference sequence). CDR3 coding DNA: TGTGCCAGTAGTATCGGGGGGCAGGATAATTCACCCCTCCACTTT. Translating gives CASSIGGQDNSPLHF.

This clone has just a few counts. V and J are TRBV14 and TRBJ2-7; D may correspond to TRBD1 or TRBD2 (6 bases each). The CDR3 is 14 residues long. Germline V gives CDR1 SGHDN, CDR2 FVKESK. V shed 0 bases and J shed 5 bases, with 11 bases lying between them. CDR3 coding DNA: TGTGCCAGCAGCCAAGATAGGGGGGTCCACGAGCAGTACTTC. Protein sequence: CASSQDRGVHEQYF.

This clone showed up just once. The gene calls are TRBV6-9 and TRBJ2-7; 16 bases map to TRBD2. The CDR3 covers 22 residues. With 5 bases clipped from V and 3 bases from J, the junction kept 22 bases outside the gene matches. CDR1 MNHGY and CDR2 SVAAGI come from the germline V gene. The CDR3 loop is CASSRKPLPGGTSGRAGYEQYF. As DNA, the CDR3 is TGTGCCAGCAGTCGTAAACCCCTGCCCGGAGGGACTAGCGGGAGGGCCGGCTACGAGCAGTACTTC.

The V gene is TRBV27, the J gene TRBJ2-1; 7 bases align to TRBD2. The CDR3 length is 18 residues. Germline assignment: CDR1 MNHEY and CDR2 SMNVEV (reference sequence). V gave up 1 base and J gave up 4 bases; unmatched junction bases: 13. The CDR3 coding sequence is TGTGCCAGCAGTTTATTATCTAGGGGCGGGAGTTCTTACAATGAGCAGTTCTTC. Residues: CASSLLSRGGSSYNEQFF.

The chain is built from TRBV19 and TRBJ1-5, with D tentatively TRBD1 (5 bases). CDR1 LNHDA and CDR2 SQIVND come from the germline V gene (reference sequence). The CDR3 totals 16 residues. The V end lost 4 bases, the J end lost 0 bases, and 13 bases lay between the germline ends. The CDR3 region is CASSTSGRSSNQPQHF. Written as DNA, the CDR3 is TGTGCCAGTAGTACCTCGGGACGGTCTAGCAATCAGCCCCAGCATTTT.

The V call is TRBV28, the J call TRBJ2-7; the match to TRBD1 covers 7 bases. The CDR3 totals 14 residues. CDR1 and CDR2 (germline): MDHEN, SYDVKM. The trim removed 8 bases at V and 0 bases at J, leaving 7 bases unmatched. The CDR3 spells CASGRWDSSYEQYF. CDR3 DNA: TGTGCCAGCGGACGGTGGGACAGCTCCTACGAGCAGTACTTC. The full variable domain, with the rest looked up from reference TRBV28 and TRBJ2-7, is DVKVTQSSRYLVKRTGEKVFLECVQDMDHENMFWYRQDPGLGLRLIYFSYDVKMKEKGDIPEGYSVSREKKERFSLILESASTNQTSMYLCASGRWDSSYEQYFGPGTRLTVT.

The V gene is TRBV4-2, the J gene TRBJ2-7; D not resolved. The length of the CDR3 is 13 residues. Trimming removed 0 bases from V and 5 bases from J, with 8 bases in between. CDR1 is LGHNA and CDR2 is YNFKEQ in the germline V gene. The chain's CDR3 is CASSQDNPNEQYF. Written as DNA, the CDR3 is TGTGCCAGCAGCCAAGATAATCCCAACGAGCAGTACTTC.

The genes are TRBV3-1 (or the pseudogene TRBV3-2) and TRBJ2-1, with D uncertain. There are 14 residues in the CDR3. Trimming cost V 1 base and J 8 bases, with 12 bases left between them. Germline V gene lookup returns CDR1 LGHDT and CDR2 YNNKEL (reference sequence). The CDR3 spells CASSQVESVDEQFF. The CDR3 nucleotides are TGTGCCAGCAGCCAAGTGGAGAGTGTCGATGAGCAGTTCTTC.